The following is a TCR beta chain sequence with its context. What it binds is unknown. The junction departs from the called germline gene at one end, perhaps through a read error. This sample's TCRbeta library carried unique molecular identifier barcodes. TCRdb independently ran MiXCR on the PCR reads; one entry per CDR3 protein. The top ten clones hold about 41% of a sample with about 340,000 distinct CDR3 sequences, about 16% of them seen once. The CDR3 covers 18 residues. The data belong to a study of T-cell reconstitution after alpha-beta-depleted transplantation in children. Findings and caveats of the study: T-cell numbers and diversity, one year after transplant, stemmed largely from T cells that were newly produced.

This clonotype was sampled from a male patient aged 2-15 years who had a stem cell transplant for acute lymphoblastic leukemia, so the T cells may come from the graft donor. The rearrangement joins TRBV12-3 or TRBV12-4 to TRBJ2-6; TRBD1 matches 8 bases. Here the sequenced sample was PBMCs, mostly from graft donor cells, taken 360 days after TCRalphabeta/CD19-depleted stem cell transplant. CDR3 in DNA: TGTGCCTGCAGTTCCATCAGGGGGCCCTACTCTGGGGCCAACGTCCTGACTTTC. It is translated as CACSSIRGPYSGANVLTF.